Here is one TCR beta chain with its context. Its matching antigen is unknown. These data come from a study of cytomegalovirus exposure and HLA in healthy donors. The CDR3 is 14 residues long. V gave up 2 bases and J gave up 13 bases, with 20 bases separating them. The germline CDR1 and CDR2 sequences are MNHEY and SVGAGI. The study's findings and limits: Later work showed greater clonal expansion in HLA-associated TCR beta chains than in equally common others.

The PCR contained 60 Vbeta and 13 Jbeta primers. Profiled with immunoSEQ multiplex PCR; TCRdb holds only in-frame clones, not every one. The data show about 170,000 clones, with around 80% seen just once and about 2.3% held by the top ten. V gene TRBV6-5 combines with J gene TRBJ1-2; TRBD1 might be the D (6 bases). Sequencing was performed on PBMCs. The clonotype comes from a male donor in good health and CMV-seronegative. DNA for the CDR3: TGTGCCAGCAGTTACAGTCCAGGGGCGGAGGCCCCCACCTTC. Protein: CASSYSPGAEAPTF.